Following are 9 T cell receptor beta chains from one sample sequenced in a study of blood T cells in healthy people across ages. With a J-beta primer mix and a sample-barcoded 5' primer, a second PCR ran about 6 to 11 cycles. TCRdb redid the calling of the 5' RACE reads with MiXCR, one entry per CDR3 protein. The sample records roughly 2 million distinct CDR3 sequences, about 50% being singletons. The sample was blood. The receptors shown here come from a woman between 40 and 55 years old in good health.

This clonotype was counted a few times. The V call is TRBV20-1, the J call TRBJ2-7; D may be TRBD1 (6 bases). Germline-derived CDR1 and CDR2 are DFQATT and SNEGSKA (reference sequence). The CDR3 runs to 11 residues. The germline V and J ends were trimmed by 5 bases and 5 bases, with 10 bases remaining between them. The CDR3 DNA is TGCAGTGCTCCTCAGGGGCACGAGCAGTACTTC. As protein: CSAPQGHEQYF.

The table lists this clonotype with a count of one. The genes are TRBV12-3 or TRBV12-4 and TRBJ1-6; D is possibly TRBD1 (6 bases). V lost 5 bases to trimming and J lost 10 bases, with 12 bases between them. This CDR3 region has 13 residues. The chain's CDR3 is CASSPRQESPLHF. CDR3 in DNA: TGTGCCAGCAGTCCCCGACAGGAATCACCCCTCCACTTT.

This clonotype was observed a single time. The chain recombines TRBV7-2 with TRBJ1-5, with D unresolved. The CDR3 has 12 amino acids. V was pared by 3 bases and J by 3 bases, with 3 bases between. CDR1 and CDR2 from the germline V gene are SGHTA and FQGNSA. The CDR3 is CASSFANQPQHF. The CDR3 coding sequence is TGTGCCAGCAGCTTTGCCAATCAGCCCCAGCATTTT.

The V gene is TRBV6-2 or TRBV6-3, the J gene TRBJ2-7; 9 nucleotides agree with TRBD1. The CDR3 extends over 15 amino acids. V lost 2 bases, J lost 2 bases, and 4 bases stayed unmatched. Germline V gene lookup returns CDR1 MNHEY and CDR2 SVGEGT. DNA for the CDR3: TGTGCCAGCAGTTACCGGGACAGGGTACCCTACGAGCAGTACTTC. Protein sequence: CASSYRDRVPYEQYF.

The CDR3 reads CSAHAGLAGYNEQFF. CDR3 coding DNA: TGCAGTGCTCATGCGGGACTAGCGGGGTACAATGAGCAGTTCTTC. The V and J genes are TRBV20-1 and TRBJ2-1, with TRBD2 matching over 13 bases. The CDR3 has 15 amino acids. CDR1 DFQATT and CDR2 SNEGSKA come from the germline V gene (reference sequence). With 5 bases clipped from V and 4 bases from J, the junction kept 5 bases outside the gene matches.

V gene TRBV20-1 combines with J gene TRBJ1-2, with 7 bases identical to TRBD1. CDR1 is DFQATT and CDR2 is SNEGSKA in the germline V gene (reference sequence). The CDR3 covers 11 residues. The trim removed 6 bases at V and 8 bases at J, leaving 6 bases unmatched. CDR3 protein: CSAAGDSGYTF. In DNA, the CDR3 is TGCAGTGCCGCAGGGGACAGCGGCTACACCTTC.

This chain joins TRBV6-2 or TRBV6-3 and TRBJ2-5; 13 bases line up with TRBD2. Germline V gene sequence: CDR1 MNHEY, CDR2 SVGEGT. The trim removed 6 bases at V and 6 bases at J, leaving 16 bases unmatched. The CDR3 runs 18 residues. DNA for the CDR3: TGTGCCAGCAGCCGGACTAGCGGGGGCCCCCTGTTCTCACAGACCCAGTACTTC. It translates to CASSRTSGGPLFSQTQYF.

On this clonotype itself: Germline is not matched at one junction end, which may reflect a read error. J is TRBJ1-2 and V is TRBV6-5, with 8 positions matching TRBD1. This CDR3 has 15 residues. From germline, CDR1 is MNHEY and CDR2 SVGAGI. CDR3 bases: TGTGCCAGCAGTTTCCAACAGGGGGTCGGCTATGGTTACACCTTC. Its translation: CASSFQQGVGYGYTF.

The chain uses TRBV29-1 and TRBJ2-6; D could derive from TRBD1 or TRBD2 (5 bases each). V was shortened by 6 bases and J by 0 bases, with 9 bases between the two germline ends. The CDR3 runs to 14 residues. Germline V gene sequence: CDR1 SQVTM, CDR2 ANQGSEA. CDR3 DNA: TGCAGCGTCGTTGGGGGCTCTGGGGCCAACGTCCTGACTTTC. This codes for CSVVGGSGANVLTF.